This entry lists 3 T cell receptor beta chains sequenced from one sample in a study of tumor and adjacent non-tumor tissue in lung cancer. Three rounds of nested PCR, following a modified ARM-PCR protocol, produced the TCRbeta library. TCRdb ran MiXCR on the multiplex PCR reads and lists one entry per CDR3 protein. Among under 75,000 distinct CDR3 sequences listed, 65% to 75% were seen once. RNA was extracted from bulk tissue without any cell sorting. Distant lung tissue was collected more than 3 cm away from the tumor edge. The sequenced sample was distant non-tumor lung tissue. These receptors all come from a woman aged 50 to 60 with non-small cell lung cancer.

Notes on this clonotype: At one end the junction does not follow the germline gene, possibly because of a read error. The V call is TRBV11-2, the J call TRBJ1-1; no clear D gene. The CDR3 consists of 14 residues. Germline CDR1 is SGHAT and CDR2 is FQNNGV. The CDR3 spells CTSSFPGKNNEAFF. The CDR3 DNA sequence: TGTACCAGCAGCTTCCCGGGAAAGAACAATGAAGCTTTCTTT.

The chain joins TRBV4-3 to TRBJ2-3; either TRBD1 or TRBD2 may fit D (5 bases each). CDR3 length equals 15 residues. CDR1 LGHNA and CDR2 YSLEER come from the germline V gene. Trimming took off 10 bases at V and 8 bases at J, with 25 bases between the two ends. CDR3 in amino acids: CATSQELTGTRTQYF. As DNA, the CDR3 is TGCGCCACTAGCCAAGAGTTGACCGGGACCCGTACGCAGTATTTT.

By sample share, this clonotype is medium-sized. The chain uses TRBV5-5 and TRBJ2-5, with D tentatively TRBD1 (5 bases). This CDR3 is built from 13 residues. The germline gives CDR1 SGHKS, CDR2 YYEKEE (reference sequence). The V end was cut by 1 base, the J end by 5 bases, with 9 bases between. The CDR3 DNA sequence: TGTGCCAGCAGCTTGACAGGTTCCGAGACCCAGTACTTC. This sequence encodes CASSLTGSETQYF. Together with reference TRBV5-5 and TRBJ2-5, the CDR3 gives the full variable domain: DAGVTQSPTHLIKTRGQQVTLRCSPISGHKSVSWYQQVLGQGPQFIFQYYEKEERGRGNFPDRFSARQFPNYSSELNVNALLLGDSALYLCASSLTGSETQYFGPGTRLLVL.